The next 11 T cell receptor beta chains were all read from a single sample in a study of cytomegalovirus exposure and HLA in healthy donors. Using immunoSEQ multiplex PCR, the repertoire was profiled, and TCRdb retains in-frame clones only, with some absent. Counted here are fewer than 85,000 clones, around nine tenths occurring once; the ten biggest clones make up 3.5% to 4%. Sequencing was done on a sample of PBMCs. The receptors were sampled from a woman between 18 and 30 years old in good health and CMV-seropositive.

V and J are TRBV19 and TRBJ1-5, with 8 bases matching TRBD1. V lost 9 bases to trimming and J lost 7 bases; unmatched junction nucleotides: 14. The length of the CDR3 is 15 residues. Germline CDR1 and CDR2: LNHDA and SQIVND (reference sequence). The CDR3 loop reads CASRGQGGIGQPQHF. DNA for the CDR3: TGTGCCAGCAGGGGGCAAGGGGGAATTGGGCAGCCCCAGCATTTT.

The chain carries TRBV11-1 and TRBJ2-3; 8 bases fit TRBD1. V shed 1 base, J shed 2 bases, and the junction held 8 bases outside the gene matches. Germline V lookup: CDR1 SGHAT, CDR2 FQDESV (reference sequence). The CDR3 contains 17 residues. The CDR3 DNA reads as TGTGCCAGCAGCTTAGGCGGACAGGGTTGGACCACAGATACGCAGTATTTT. It is translated as CASSLGGQGWTTDTQYF.

This chain uses TRBV28 with TRBJ2-3, with D possibly matching TRBD2 (6 bases). CDR1 is MDHEN, CDR2 SYDVKM, per germline. This CDR3 has 17 amino acids. The V end was cut by 5 bases, the J end by 5 bases, with 23 bases between. CDR3 region: CASSPAPYHLRGDTQYF. CDR3 nucleotide sequence: TGTGCCAGCAGTCCCGCACCCTACCACTTGCGGGGAGATACGCAGTATTTT. The whole variable domain, remainder taken from reference TRBV28 and TRBJ2-3, is DVKVTQSSRYLVKRTGEKVFLECVQDMDHENMFWYRQDPGLGLRLIYFSYDVKMKEKGDIPEGYSVSREKKERFSLILESASTNQTSMYLCASSPAPYHLRGDTQYFGPGTRLTVL.

The chain links TRBV27 to TRBJ2-7, with D perhaps TRBD2 (5 bases). The CDR3 is made up of 15 amino acids. The V gene's germline CDR1 is MNHEY and CDR2 SMNVEV (reference sequence). Trimming shortened V by 2 bases and J by 2 bases, and 13 bases separated the two germline ends. The CDR3 loop is CASSLGGRSAYEQYF. In DNA form, the CDR3 reads TGTGCCAGCAGTTTAGGAGGCCGCTCCGCCTACGAGCAGTACTTC.

This chain uses TRBV5-1 with TRBJ1-2; 7 bases match TRBD1. Germline V CDR1 and CDR2: SGHRS, YFSETQ. Trimming removed 3 bases from V and 8 bases from J; junction bases left unmatched: 10. The CDR3 has 14 residues. The CDR3 loop reads CASSSLDRRRGYTF. In nucleotides, the CDR3 is TGCGCCAGCAGCTCACTGGACAGGCGACGGGGCTACACCTTC.

V gene TRBV5-1 combines with J gene TRBJ2-1; 12 bases align to TRBD2. Germline loops: CDR1 SGHRS, CDR2 YFSETQ. The CDR3 length is 18 residues. V lost 0 bases, J lost 0 bases, and 4 bases stayed unmatched. The DNA for the CDR3 is TGCGCCAGCAGCTTGGGACTAGCGGGGGCCCCCTCCTACAATGAGCAGTTCTTC. This encodes CASSLGLAGAPSYNEQFF.

V usage is TRBV7-3 and J usage is TRBJ2-7; 11 nucleotides match TRBD2. Germline lookup yields CDR1 SGHTA and CDR2 FQGTGA. J was trimmed by 6 bases and V by 2 bases; bases with no gene match: 15. The length of the CDR3 is 18 residues. The CDR3 region is CASSLLGLAGGTFAEQYF. As DNA, the CDR3 is TGTGCCAGCAGCTTACTGGGCCTAGCGGGAGGAACGTTCGCCGAGCAGTACTTC.

V usage is TRBV6-6 and J usage is TRBJ2-1, with TRBD2 identical over 7 bases. Trimming cost V 5 bases and J 3 bases; bases outside gene matches: 7. Germline CDR1 reads MNHNY; CDR2 reads SVGAGI (reference sequence). CDR3 length: 15 residues. The CDR3 sequence is CASSPTGGSYNEQFF. Written as DNA, the CDR3 is TGTGCCAGCAGTCCCACCGGGGGGAGCTACAATGAGCAGTTCTTC.

The chain combines TRBV27 with TRBJ2-7; TRBD1 is a possible D gene (6 bases). Germline V gene data show CDR1 as MNHEY and CDR2 as SMNVEV (reference sequence). The CDR3 runs 18 residues. Deletions cut 2 bases from V and 6 bases from J, with 26 bases between. CDR3 residues: CASSLKPPQTGHSGEQYF. The CDR3 DNA is TGTGCCAGCAGTTTAAAACCCCCCCAGACAGGCCATTCAGGCGAGCAGTACTTC.

The chain employs TRBV7-9 and TRBJ1-1; perhaps TRBD1 as D (5 bases). Germline V CDR1 and CDR2: SEHNR, FQNEAQ (reference sequence). V was shortened by 3 bases and J by 3 bases, with 11 bases between the two germline ends. This CDR3 contains 14 residues. The CDR3 here is CASSFGGMYTEAFF. As DNA, the CDR3 is TGTGCCAGCAGCTTTGGGGGGATGTACACTGAAGCTTTCTTT.

The CDR3 DNA reads as TGTGCCACCAGATGGTCAGGGGTCGGAAACACCATATATTTT. Its protein product is CATRWSGVGNTIYF. The chain joins TRBV15 to TRBJ1-3, with D possibly TRBD1 on 6 matching bases. The CDR3 contains 14 residues. Germline CDR1 is LNHNV and CDR2 is YYDKDF (reference sequence). The V end lost 6 bases, the J end lost 4 bases, and 13 bases lay between the germline ends. Supplemented by reference TRBV15 and TRBJ1-3, the full variable domain reads DAMVIQNPRYQVTQFGKPVTLSCSQTLNHNVMYWYQQKSSQAPKLLFHYYDKDFNNEADTPDNFQSRRPNTSFCFLDIRSPGLGDTAMYLCATRWSGVGNTIYFGEGSWLTVV.